This T cell receptor (beta chain) emerged from a study of T cells in Graves' hyperthyroidism and ophthalmopathy. The table lists this clonotype with a few counts. Antigen unknown. Whole-study findings and limits: Most thyroid clonotypes expanded above 0.001 were also detected in blood.

Using RNA transcripts as the source, TCR beta CDR3 regions were amplified. During a first-round RT-PCR of the TCR CDR3, the HTBI primer set was used. One entry per CDR3 protein results from TCRdb running MiXCR on the multiplex PCR reads. The sample yields 500,000 to 600,000 distinct CDR3 sequences, around 17% seen once. Diagnoses used clinical symptoms, serum thyroxine and TRAb, thyroid ultrasound and orbital computed tomography. CDR3 length: 14 amino acids. Trimming cost V 7 bases and J 9 bases; bases outside gene matches: 10. Per the germline V gene, CDR1 is GTSNPN and CDR2 is SVGIG (reference sequence).

Material for sequencing was blood. This clonotype originated in a woman aged 18-29 years with Graves' hyperthyroidism. The V and J genes are TRBV30 and TRBJ2-3, with TRBD2 identical over 13 bases. CDR3 DNA: TGTGCCTTGAGAGGACTAGCGGGAGAGGGAACGCAGTATTTT. Amino acid sequence: CALRGLAGEGTQYF.